The sample holds a few counts of the clone carrying this TCR beta chain. The sample is drawn from a study of T cells in Graves' hyperthyroidism and ophthalmopathy. V was trimmed by 2 bases and J by 3 bases, leaving 12 bases between them. This CDR3 contains 15 residues. Germline loops: CDR1 ENHRY, CDR2 SYGVKD. TCR beta CDR3 sequences were amplified from RNA transcripts. HTBI primers drove first-round RT-PCR of the TCR CDR3. TCRdb fed the multiplex PCR reads into MiXCR, producing one record per CDR3 protein. Of about 260,000 distinct CDR3 sequences in the sample, 22% were seen once. The sequencing input was blood. The sequence came from a man aged 25 to 40 with Graves' ophthalmopathy. The J gene is TRBJ2-3, the V gene TRBV10-3; no definite D call. This chain's CDR3 is CAISEQELPTDTQYF. DNA of the CDR3: TGTGCCATCAGTGAGCAGGAGTTGCCTACAGATACGCAGTATTTT.